Given below is one T cell receptor beta chain in context. The assay was immunoSEQ multiplex PCR, and TCRdb's table has in-frame clones only and misses some. The sample has 250,000 or so clones; 86% are singletons. The record originates from a study of blood T cell repertoires in COVID-19. Study-wide context: Sites across the United States, Italy and Spain contributed samples from acute and convalescent COVID-19.

V was shortened by 7 bases and J by 4 bases, with 11 bases between the two germline ends. Germline CDR1 reads MNHEY; CDR2 reads SVGAGI. The CDR3 extends over 13 amino acids. Sequencing was done on a sample of peripheral blood. The sequence was collected from a man in his forties with active or convalescent COVID-19. The chain is built from TRBV6-5 and TRBJ2-1; D is possibly TRBD2 (6 bases). The CDR3 region is CASTSAQYNEQFF. The CDR3 DNA follows: TGTGCCAGCACTAGCGCACAGTACAATGAGCAGTTCTTC.